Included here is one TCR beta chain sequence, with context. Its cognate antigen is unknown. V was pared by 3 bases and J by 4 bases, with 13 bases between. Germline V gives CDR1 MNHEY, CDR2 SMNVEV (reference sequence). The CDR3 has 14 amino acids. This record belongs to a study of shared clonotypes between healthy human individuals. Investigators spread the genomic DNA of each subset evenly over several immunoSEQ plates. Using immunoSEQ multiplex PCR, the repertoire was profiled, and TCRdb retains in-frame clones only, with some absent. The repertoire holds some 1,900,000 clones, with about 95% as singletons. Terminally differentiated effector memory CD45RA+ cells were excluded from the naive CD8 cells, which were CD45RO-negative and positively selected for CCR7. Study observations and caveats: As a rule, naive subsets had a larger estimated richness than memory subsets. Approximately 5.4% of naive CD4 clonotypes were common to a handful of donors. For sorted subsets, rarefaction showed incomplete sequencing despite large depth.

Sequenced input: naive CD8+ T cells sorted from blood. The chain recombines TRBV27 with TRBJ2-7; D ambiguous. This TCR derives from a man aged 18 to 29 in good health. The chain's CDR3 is CASSFSGEGYEQYF. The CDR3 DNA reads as TGTGCCAGCAGTTTCTCCGGTGAAGGATACGAGCAGTACTTC.